This is a list of T cell receptor beta chains from one sample in a study of OX40 agonist ivuxolimab in advanced cancers. Assay: immunoSEQ multiplex PCR; the TCRdb copy retains only in-frame clones and omits some. The sample includes tens of thousands of clones, roughly 90% of them seen just once. The sequences come from CD4+ or CD8+ T cells sorted from blood, collected in a trial of the OX40 agonist ivuxolimab. All receptors come from an adult with an advanced solid tumor such as melanoma, head and neck, liver or kidney cancer. The CDR3 runs from the conserved cysteine through the conserved F or W. D genes are given only for firm matches. The listing skips clone size in some rows; elsewhere it reads once, few, many or a size class.

>TRBV5-4|.|TRBD1|TRBJ2-2
CASSHPTGDTGELFF
TGTGCCAGCAGCCACCCGACAGGGGACACCGGGGAGCTGTTTTTT
>TRBV4-3|.|.|TRBJ2-5
CASRKGQGRVQETQYF
TGCGCCAGCAGGAAGGGACAAGGACGGGTCCAAGAGACCCAGTACTTC
>TRBV10-2|once|.|TRBJ2-6
CASSTLAGANVLTF
TGCGCCAGCAGTACACTAGCTGGGGCCAACGTCCTGACTTTC
>TRBV2|.|TRBD1|TRBJ1-2
CASSGDRDYGYTF
TGTGCCAGCAGTGGGGACAGGGACTATGGCTACACCTTC
>TRBV28|.|.|TRBJ2-7
CASSFDRGLTSYEQYF
TGTGCCAGCAGTTTTGACCGGGGACTGACGTCCTACGAGCAGTACTTC
>TRBV6-6|.|.|TRBJ1-5
CASSSAIGQGNQPQHF
TGTGCCAGCAGTTCCGCGATCGGGCAGGGCAATCAGCCCCAGCATTTT
>TRBV11-2|.|.|TRBJ2-5
CASSYPGRETQYF
TGTGCCAGCAGCTACCCGGGAAGAGAGACCCAGTACTTC
>TRBV28|.|.|TRBJ1-3
CASGRQFSGNTIYF
TGTGCCAGCGGAAGACAGTTCTCTGGAAACACCATATATTTT
>TRBV18|.|.|TRBJ2-7
CASSGSQGSYEQYF
TGTGCCAGCTCAGGGTCACAGGGTTCCTACGAGCAGTACTTC
>TRBV5-1|once|.|TRBJ2-2
CASSLEYTGELFF
TGCGCCAGCAGCTTGGAATACACCGGGGAGCTGTTTTTT
>TRBV6-1|.|.|TRBJ2-1
CASSEAGTGYNEQFF
TGTGCCAGCAGTGAAGCAGGAACAGGGTACAATGAGCAGTTCTTC
>TRBV5-5|.|TRBD1|TRBJ1-2
CASSLAGQGGYGYTF
TGTGCCAGCAGCTTGGCGGGACAGGGGGGCTATGGCTACACCTTC
>TRBV7-2|.|TRBD2|TRBJ2-1
CASSSGLDHSSYNEQFF
TGTGCCAGCAGCTCCGGACTAGATCATAGCTCCTACAATGAGCAGTTCTTC
>TRBV6-5|.|TRBD2|TRBJ2-1
CASSKGLAMKEQFF
TGTGCCAGCAGCAAGGGACTAGCGATGAAGGAGCAGTTCTTC
>TRBV28|.|TRBD1|TRBJ1-2
CASSLGDRVDGYTF
TGTGCCAGCAGTCTCGGGGACAGGGTGGATGGCTACACCTTC
>TRBV5-6|.|.|TRBJ2-7
CASSFRTVSYEQYF
TGTGCCAGCAGCTTCCGGACAGTTTCCTACGAGCAGTACTTC
>TRBV18|.|.|TRBJ1-4
CASSLQGATNEKLFF
TGTGCCAGCTCCCTCCAGGGCGCAACTAATGAAAAACTGTTTTTT
>TRBV5-1|.|.|TRBJ2-1
CASSPGLTVGNEQFF
TGCGCCAGCAGCCCGGGACTGACAGTGGGGAATGAGCAGTTCTTC
>TRBV19|.|TRBD2|TRBJ2-3
CARGEWREVGDTQYF
TGTGCCAGGGGGGAGTGGCGGGAGGTCGGAGATACGCAGTATTTT
>TRBV2|.|.|TRBJ2-1
CASSVEGDEQFF
TGTGCCAGCAGTGTAGAGGGGGATGAGCAGTTCTTC
>TRBV27|.|.|TRBJ1-2
CASSLSQVIRDTHYGYTF
TGTGCCAGCAGTTTATCTCAAGTGATCCGGGACACGCACTATGGCTACACCTTC
>TRBV5-1|.|.|TRBJ2-2
CASSLEGTGELFF
TGCGCCAGCAGCTTGGAGGGTACCGGGGAGCTGTTTTTT
>TRBV28|.|TRBD1|TRBJ1-3
CASRDPRGRNTIYF
TGTGCCAGCAGGGATCCTAGGGGGCGGAACACCATATATTTT
>TRBV10-3|.|TRBD1|TRBJ2-7
CAISESGQGAYEQYF
TGTGCCATCAGTGAGTCTGGACAGGGGGCCTACGAGCAGTACTTC
>TRBV7-9|.|TRBD1|TRBJ1-2
CASSSGQADQFNYGYTF
TGTGCCAGCAGCTCGGGACAGGCCGACCAATTTAACTATGGCTACACCTTC
>TRBV7-6|.|TRBD1|TRBJ1-1
CASSLGGTGEAFF
TGTGCCAGCAGCTTAGGGGGGACAGGGGAAGCTTTCTTT
>TRBV18|.|.|TRBJ1-4
CASSSPTAEKLFF
TGTGCCAGCTCATCCCCGACGGCGGAAAAACTGTTTTTT
>TRBV19|.|.|TRBJ2-1
CASSTTGEYNEQFF
TGTGCCAGTAGTACCACTGGCGAATACAATGAGCAGTTCTTC
>TRBV5-6|.|.|TRBJ1-6
CASSFRTALSSPLHF
TGTGCCAGCAGCTTCCGGACTGCTCTGTCCTCACCCCTCCACTTT
>TRBV2|.|.|TRBJ2-2
CAFRDTGELFF
TGTGCCTTTCGGGACACCGGGGAGCTGTTTTTT
>TRBV4-2|.|.|TRBJ2-7
CASSQELDYSTYEQYF
TGTGCCAGCAGCCAAGAATTAGACTATTCCACCTACGAGCAGTACTTC
>TRBV28|.|.|TRBJ2-1
CASSGYGSSSYNEQFF
TGTGCCAGCAGTGGTTACGGGTCGAGCTCCTACAATGAGCAGTTCTTC
>TRBV9|.|TRBD2|TRBJ2-1
CASSVDTSGQTQFF
TGTGCCAGCAGCGTAGATACTAGCGGGCAGACGCAGTTCTTC
>TRBV5-1|.|TRBD2|TRBJ2-1
CASSLGGRAGNEQFF
TGCGCCAGCAGCTTGGGCGGGAGGGCCGGGAATGAGCAGTTCTTC
>TRBV2|.|.|TRBJ1-5
CASREWAEYQPQHF
TGTGCCAGCCGGGAGTGGGCAGAATATCAGCCCCAGCATTTT
>TRBV7-2|.|.|TRBJ2-1
CASSLEVSSGNEQFF
TGTGCCAGCAGCTTAGAGGTAAGTAGCGGTAATGAGCAGTTCTTC
>TRBV6-6|.|TRBD1|TRBJ2-1
CASSRDRGINEQFF
TGTGCCAGCAGCAGGGACAGGGGGATTAATGAGCAGTTCTTC
>TRBV5-4|.|TRBD1|TRBJ2-2
CASSPGQGAGELFF
TGTGCCAGCAGTCCGGGGCAGGGGGCGGGGGAGCTGTTTTTT
>TRBV28|.|.|TRBJ2-7
CASTSRIRRTGYEQYF
TGTGCCAGCACTTCGCGGATCAGGCGAACCGGCTACGAGCAGTACTTC
>TRBV5-1|once|.|TRBJ2-3
CASSLDSRTDTQYF
TGCGCCAGCAGCTTGGACAGTCGCACAGATACGCAGTATTTT
>TRBV6-1|.|TRBD2|TRBJ2-1
CASKLAANNEQFF
TGTGCCAGCAAGCTAGCGGCTAACAATGAGCAGTTCTTC
>TRBV5-4|.|TRBD2|TRBJ2-5
CASSSPDSTSGGQETQYF
TGTGCCAGCAGCTCCCCCGACAGTACTAGCGGGGGCCAAGAGACCCAGTACTTC
>TRBV11-2|.|.|TRBJ2-5
CASSLGETQYF
TGTGCCAGCAGCTTAGGCGAGACCCAGTACTTC
>TRBV7-9|few|.|TRBJ1-2
CASSRAGTDYGYTF
TGTGCCAGCAGCCGCGCCGGGACGGACTATGGCTACACCTTC
>TRBV7-2|.|TRBD2|TRBJ2-5
CASSLTSGRWETQYF
TGTGCCAGCAGCTTAACTAGCGGGAGATGGGAGACCCAGTACTTC
>TRBV5-6|.|.|TRBJ2-5
CASSSDHRRVQETQYF
TGTGCCAGCAGCTCCGATCATCGGCGGGTCCAAGAGACCCAGTACTTC
>TRBV19|.|.|TRBJ1-5
CASSLEGFRNQPQHF
TGTGCCAGTAGTCTCGAGGGTTTTCGCAATCAGCCCCAGCATTTT
>TRBV7-3|.|.|TRBJ2-2
CASSSSGTRTGELFF
TGTGCCAGCAGCTCCTCCGGGACAAGGACCGGGGAGCTGTTTTTT
>TRBV29-1|.|.|TRBJ2-4
CSVEMGIVDKNIQYF
TGCAGCGTTGAAATGGGGATCGTGGACAAAAACATTCAGTACTTC
>TRBV5-4|.|.|TRBJ2-3
CASSLAPWAADTQYF
TGTGCCAGCAGCTTAGCCCCCTGGGCCGCAGATACGCAGTATTTT